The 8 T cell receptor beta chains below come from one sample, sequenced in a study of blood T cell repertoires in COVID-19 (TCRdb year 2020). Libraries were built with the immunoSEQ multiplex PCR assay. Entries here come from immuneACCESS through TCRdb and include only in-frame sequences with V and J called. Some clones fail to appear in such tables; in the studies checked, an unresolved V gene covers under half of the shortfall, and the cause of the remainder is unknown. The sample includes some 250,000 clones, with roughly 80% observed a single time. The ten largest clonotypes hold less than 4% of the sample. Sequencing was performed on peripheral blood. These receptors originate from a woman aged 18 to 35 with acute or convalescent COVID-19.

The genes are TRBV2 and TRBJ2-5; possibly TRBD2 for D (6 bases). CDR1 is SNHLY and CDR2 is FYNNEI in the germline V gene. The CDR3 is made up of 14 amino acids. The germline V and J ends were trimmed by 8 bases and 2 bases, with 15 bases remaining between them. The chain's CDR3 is CASHKWRAQETQYF. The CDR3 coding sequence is TGTGCCAGCCACAAATGGAGGGCGCAAGAGACCCAGTACTTC.

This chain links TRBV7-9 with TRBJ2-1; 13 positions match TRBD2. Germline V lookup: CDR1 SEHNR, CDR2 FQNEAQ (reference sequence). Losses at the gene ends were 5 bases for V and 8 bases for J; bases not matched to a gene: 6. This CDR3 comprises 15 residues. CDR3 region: CASSILAGGSDEQFF. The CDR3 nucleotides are TGTGCCAGCAGCATACTAGCGGGAGGGTCGGATGAGCAGTTCTTC.

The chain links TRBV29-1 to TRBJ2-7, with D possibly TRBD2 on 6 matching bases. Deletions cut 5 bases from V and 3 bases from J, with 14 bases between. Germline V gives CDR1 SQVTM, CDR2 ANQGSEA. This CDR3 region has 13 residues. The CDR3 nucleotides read TGCAGCGTTAAAGCGGGTCTGGGCTACGAGCAGTACTTC. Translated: CSVKAGLGYEQYF.

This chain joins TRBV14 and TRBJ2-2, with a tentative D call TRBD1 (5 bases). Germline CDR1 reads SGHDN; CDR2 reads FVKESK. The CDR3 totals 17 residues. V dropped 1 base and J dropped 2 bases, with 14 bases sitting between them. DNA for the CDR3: TGTGCCAGCAGCCAAGGATGGCAGGGTATTAACACCGGGGAGCTGTTTTTT. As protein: CASSQGWQGINTGELFF.

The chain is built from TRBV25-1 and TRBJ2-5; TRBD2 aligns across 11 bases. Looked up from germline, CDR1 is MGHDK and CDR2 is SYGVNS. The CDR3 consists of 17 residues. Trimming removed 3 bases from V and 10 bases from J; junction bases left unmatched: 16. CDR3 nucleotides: TGTGCCAGCAGTGAGGAGCAGGATAACCCTAGCGGGGGGATCCAGTACTTC. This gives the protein CASSEEQDNPSGGIQYF. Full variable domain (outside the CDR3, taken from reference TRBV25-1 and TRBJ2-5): EADIYQTPRYLVIGTGKKITLECSQTMGHDKMYWYQQDPGMELHLIHYSYGVNSTEKGDLSSESTVSRIRTEHFPLTLESARPSHTSQYLCASSEEQDNPSGGIQYFGPGTRLLVL.

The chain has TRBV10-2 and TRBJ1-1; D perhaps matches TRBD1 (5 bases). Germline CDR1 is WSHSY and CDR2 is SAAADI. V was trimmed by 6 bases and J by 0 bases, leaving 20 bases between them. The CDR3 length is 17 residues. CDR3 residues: CASRLPPWGEMNTEAFF. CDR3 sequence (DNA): TGCGCCAGCAGGCTACCACCATGGGGGGAGATGAACACTGAAGCTTTCTTT.

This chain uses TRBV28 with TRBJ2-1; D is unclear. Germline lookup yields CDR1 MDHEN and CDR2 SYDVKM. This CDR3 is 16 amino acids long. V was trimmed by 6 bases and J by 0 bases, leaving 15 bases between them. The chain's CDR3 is CASRYPAGSSYNEQFF. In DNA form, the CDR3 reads TGTGCCAGCAGGTATCCCGCTGGTAGCTCCTACAATGAGCAGTTCTTC.

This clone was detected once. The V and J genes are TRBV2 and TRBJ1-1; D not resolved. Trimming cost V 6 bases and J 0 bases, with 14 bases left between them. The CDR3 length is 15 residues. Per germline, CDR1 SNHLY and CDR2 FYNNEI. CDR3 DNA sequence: TGTGCCAGCAGCCAGTATCCGTTCCTGAACACTGAAGCTTTCTTT. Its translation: CASSQYPFLNTEAFF.